The clone carrying this TCR beta chain has a handful of counts. Its cognate antigen is unknown. The entry originates in a study of cytomegalovirus exposure and HLA in healthy donors. Study-wide results and caveats: When a later analysis was performed, an Asian-associated ancestry cluster reportedly had fewer N-insertions than the approximately 680-donor mean. HLA allele associations emerged for some 16,000 TCR beta sequences in a later analysis, at 0.05 false discovery rate. Data from an earlier analysis indicated that most TCR beta V segments were productive either about 90% or about 30% of the time. Several V segments, TRBV6-2 and TRBV6-3 among them, could not be told apart and were dropped.

V was trimmed by 0 bases and J by 0 bases, leaving 12 bases between them. This CDR3 comprises 17 residues. Germline CDR1 is MDHEN and CDR2 is SYDVKM. PCR primers comprised 60 Vbeta and 13 Jbeta primers. Some clones are missing from TCRdb's copy, which holds only in-frame ones; the method was immunoSEQ multiplex PCR. The sample shows about 130,000 clones, around 8.5% of them seen only once. Material: PBMCs. The sequence came from a man aged 35 to 55 in good health and CMV-seronegative. The genes are TRBV28 and TRBJ1-5; no reliable D call. The DNA of the CDR3 is TGTGCCAGCAGTTTATGGTACAGTGCCAATAGCAATCAGCCCCAGCATTTT. Protein: CASSLWYSANSNQPQHF. The full variable domain, with the rest looked up from reference TRBV28 and TRBJ1-5, is DVKVTQSSRYLVKRTGEKVFLECVQDMDHENMFWYRQDPGLGLRLIYFSYDVKMKEKGDIPEGYSVSREKKERFSLILESASTNQTSMYLCASSLWYSANSNQPQHFGDGTRLSIL.